This TCR beta chain was found in a study of blood T cells in healthy people across ages. This clonotype showed up just a few times. V trimming: 6 bases; J trimming: 3 bases; junction bases outside the gene matches: 16. The CDR3 length is 17 residues. Germline CDR1 and CDR2: MNHNS and SASEGT. Through a sample-barcoded 5' primer and a J-beta primer mix, a second PCR was run for about 7 to 12 cycles. In TCRdb, the 5' RACE reads were re-called with MiXCR into one record per CDR3 protein. The sample records roughly 800,000 distinct CDR3 sequences, around a quarter being singletons. The study drew donors from healthy Caucasian individuals in Russia aged about 6 to 95. These data are also associated with another study on T cells of mothers and their children.

The receptor's source is a boy aged 5-17 years in good health. The rearrangement links TRBV6-1 to TRBJ1-1, with 7 nucleotides matching TRBD1. Sequenced sample: blood. The CDR3 DNA sequence: TGTGCCAGCAGCTTCACAGGGGCCGAGTTGGTGGACACTGAAGCTTTCTTT. Its protein product is CASSFTGAELVDTEAFF.